The next 30 T cell receptor beta chains were all read from a single sample in a study of T-cell memory formation after mild COVID-19 (dated by TCRdb to the early 2020s). Receptors were amplified or captured by 5' RACE. The sample was run on an Illumina NovaSeq 6000. In-frame beta chains were kept once TCRdb had trimmed the public reads at Q25 with fastp and called clones with MiXCR. Entries are consolidated by CDR3 protein sequence, retaining the most common genes and DNA. In all, the sample holds roughly 110,000 distinct CDR3 sequences, and roughly an eighth of those were seen once. The ten largest clones take up under 30% of the sample. The sample was PBMCs or a T cell subset sorted from them (not recorded which). All receptors come from an adult woman who had mild COVID-19 (a few samples of this study predate the infection). The sample titles of this study are shuffled in the database, so cell type and time point are left out; the donor was told from shared clones.

The rearrangement links TRBV4-2 to TRBJ2-4, with TRBD2 as a possible D gene (5 bases). The V end was cut by 0 bases, the J end by 1 base, with 7 bases between. This CDR3 has 15 amino acids. Germline loops: CDR1 LGHNA, CDR2 YNFKEQ. For the CDR3, the DNA is TGTGCCAGCAGCCAAGATGAGGGCGCCAAAAACATTCAGTACTTC. It codes for CASSQDEGAKNIQYF.

Only a few counts were recorded for this clonotype. The chain carries TRBV19 and TRBJ2-2; D unresolved. This CDR3 is 13 amino acids long. Germline CDR1 reads LNHDA; CDR2 reads SQIVND (reference sequence). Trimming pared 5 bases from V and 6 bases from J, leaving 10 bases between. CDR3 sequence: CASSSRIAGELFF. As DNA, the CDR3 is TGTGCCAGTAGTTCCCGAATAGCCGGGGAGCTGTTTTTT.

This sequence joins TRBV4-1 and TRBJ2-7; possibly TRBD2 for D (5 bases). This CDR3 comprises 12 residues. CDR1 MGHRA and CDR2 YSYEKL come from the germline V gene. V lost 5 bases, J lost 6 bases, and 11 bases lay in between. This chain's CDR3 is CASSSGSGEQYF. Here the CDR3 DNA reads TGCGCCAGCAGCAGCGGCTCGGGCGAGCAGTACTTC.

V is TRBV18 and J is TRBJ2-7; D is perhaps TRBD2 (6 bases). Germline V gene lookup returns CDR1 KGHSH and CDR2 LQKENI. Trimming removed 2 bases at V and 3 bases at J, with 11 bases between. The CDR3 runs 14 residues. The CDR3 DNA sequence: TGTGCCAGCTCACCATCGGGAGTTCTCTACGAGCAGTACTTC. This translates into CASSPSGVLYEQYF. The full variable domain, rest sourced from reference TRBV18 and TRBJ2-7, is NAGVMQNPRHLVRRRGQEARLRCSPMKGHSHVYWYRQLPEEGLKFMVYLQKENIIDESGMPKERFSAEFPKEGPSILRIQQVVRGDSAAYFCASSPSGVLYEQYFGPGTRLTVT.

This clonotype was seen more than once but under ten times. The chain links TRBV7-9 to TRBJ1-4; perhaps TRBD1 as D (5 bases). The germline V gene encodes CDR1 SEHNR and CDR2 FQNEAQ (reference sequence). This CDR3 contains 14 residues. Trimming removed 4 bases at V and 8 bases at J, with 14 bases between. CDR3 protein: CASSYRDPREKLFF. DNA for the CDR3: TGTGCCAGCAGCTACCGGGACCCGAGGGAAAAACTGTTTTTT. The variable domain in full, with the rest retrieved from reference TRBV7-9 and TRBJ1-4, is DTGVSQNPRHKITKRGQNVTFRCDPISEHNRLYWYRQTLGQGPEFLTYFQNEAQLEKSRLLSDRFSAERPKGSFSTLEIQRTEQGDSAMYLCASSYRDPREKLFFGSGTQLSVL.

V is TRBV6-5 and J is TRBJ2-3; TRBD1 matches at 8 bases. This CDR3 comprises 15 residues. The ends lost 0 bases at V and 4 bases at J; junction bases unmatched: 3. Germline V gene sequence: CDR1 MNHEY, CDR2 SVGAGI. The chain's CDR3 is CASSYSMTGADTQYF. CDR3 DNA sequence: TGTGCCAGCAGTTACTCCATGACAGGGGCAGATACGCAGTATTTT.

This sequence joins TRBV7-2 and TRBJ2-1; D is unclear. Germline CDR1 and CDR2: SGHTA and FQGNSA. CDR3 length: 12 residues. V lost 1 base, J lost 9 bases, and 7 bases lay in between. CDR3 loop: CASSLEGTEQFF. CDR3 nucleotide sequence: TGTGCCAGCAGCTTAGAGGGTACTGAGCAGTTCTTC.

This clonotype was seen only a few times. The rearrangement links TRBV12-3 or TRBV12-4 to TRBJ2-7; a possible D gene is TRBD1 (5 bases). The CDR3 consists of 14 residues. Trimming pared 2 bases from V and 1 base from J, leaving 9 bases between. In nucleotides, the CDR3 is TGTGCCAGCAGTTTATCACAGGCTTCCTACGAGCAGTACTTC. It yields the protein CASSLSQASYEQYF.

This clonotype came up a few times. The chain carries TRBV7-6 and TRBJ1-3; possible D gene TRBD1, 5 bases. Trimming left V 5 bases short and J 2 bases short, with 10 bases between. CDR1 is SGHVS and CDR2 is FNYEAQ in the germline V gene. The length of the CDR3 is 14 residues. The DNA of the CDR3 is TGTGCCAGCAGCGTCCCAGGGACTGGAAACACCATATATTTT. Encoded protein: CASSVPGTGNTIYF. Combining the CDR3 with reference TRBV7-6 and TRBJ1-3 gives the whole variable domain GAGVSQSPRYKVTKRGQDVALRCDPISGHVSLYWYRQALGQGPEFLTYFNYEAQQDKSGLPNDRFSAERPEGSISTLTIQRTEQRDSAMYRCASSVPGTGNTIYFGEGSWLTVV.

J is TRBJ2-5 and V is TRBV6-6; a possible D gene is TRBD1 (5 bases). Germline CDR1 and CDR2: MNHNY and SVGAGI (reference sequence). CDR3 length: 16 amino acids. V gave up 0 bases and J gave up 7 bases, with 18 bases separating them. The CDR3, as DNA: TGTGCCAGCAGTTACTCGAACCAGGGTTCAATCCCGACCCAGTACTTC. Amino acids: CASSYSNQGSIPTQYF.

The chain recombines TRBV10-3 with TRBJ1-1, with D perhaps matching TRBD1 (5 bases). CDR1 is ENHRY and CDR2 is SYGVKD in the germline V gene. Trimming removed 1 base at V and 4 bases at J, with 13 bases between. The CDR3 is 15 amino acids. The CDR3 DNA sequence: TGTGCCATCAGTGAGTACGGGGCCGGGACCACTGAAGCTTTCTTT. Protein: CAISEYGAGTTEAFF.

Only a few counts were recorded for this clonotype. This chain links TRBV7-9 with TRBJ1-4; no reliable D call. This CDR3 spans 11 amino acids. V was clipped by 5 bases and J by 3 bases, with 1 base between them. Per germline, CDR1 SEHNR and CDR2 FQNEAQ (reference sequence). CDR3 sequence (DNA): TGTGCCAGCAGCGCTAATGAAAAACTGTTTTTT. It encodes CASSANEKLFF.

Only a few counts were recorded for this clonotype. The chain links TRBV15 to TRBJ2-1, with TRBD1 as a possible D gene (5 bases). CDR3 length: 14 residues. V lost 5 bases and J 4 bases, leaving 12 bases between the germline ends. Germline loops: CDR1 LNHNV, CDR2 YYDKDF (reference sequence). CDR3 bases: TGTGCCACCAGCGACAGTGCGTATTACAATGAGCAGTTCTTC. Its translation is CATSDSAYYNEQFF.

This clonotype was seen a handful of times. The chain couples TRBV7-9 to TRBJ1-1; D is perhaps TRBD1 (5 bases). The V gene lost 5 bases and the J gene lost 7 bases, with 8 bases spanning the gap. This CDR3 spans 11 amino acids. Germline V gene data show CDR1 as SEHNR and CDR2 as FQNEAQ (reference sequence). The CDR3 loop is CASSQGFEAFF. CDR3 coding DNA: TGTGCCAGCAGCCAGGGATTTGAAGCTTTCTTT.

This clonotype was seen more than once but under ten times. The chain carries TRBV6-5 and TRBJ1-4, with 9 bases that match TRBD1. V was pared by 8 bases and J by 5 bases, with 6 bases of the junction left unmatched. This CDR3 is 14 amino acids long. The V gene's germline CDR1 is MNHEY and CDR2 SVGAGI. CDR3 DNA: TGTGCCAGCGGGGTGACAGGGGGGAATGAAAAACTGTTTTTT. Translation gives CASGVTGGNEKLFF.

This clonotype was seen more than once but under ten times. The chain recombines TRBV7-9 with TRBJ2-7; 9 bases match TRBD2. After removal of 3 bases from V and 6 bases from J, the junction contained 6 bases not matched to a gene. There are 14 residues in the CDR3. CDR1 SEHNR and CDR2 FQNEAQ come from the germline V gene (reference sequence). The DNA for the CDR3 is TGTGCCAGCAGCTTTTTAGCGGGAGTTCCCGAGCAGTACTTC. It yields the protein CASSFLAGVPEQYF.

This clonotype occurred many times. The gene calls are TRBV7-8 and TRBJ2-7; TRBD1 matches 8 bases. Germline CDR1 SGHVS, CDR2 FQNEAQ. V gave up 4 bases and J gave up 6 bases; unmatched junction bases: 8. The CDR3 covers 14 residues. CDR3 bases: TGTGCCAGCAGCTCGGGACAGGTTCTAGTCGAGCAGTACTTC. Translating it yields CASSSGQVLVEQYF.

The sample holds many counts of this clonotype. The chain joins TRBV2 to TRBJ1-5; tentative D call: TRBD1 (6 bases). Per germline, CDR1 SNHLY and CDR2 FYNNEI. Trimming removed 7 bases at V and 0 bases at J, with 13 bases between. There are 15 residues in the CDR3. The CDR3 nucleotides are TGTGCCAGCACTAGAGGACAGAATAGCAATCAGCCCCAGCATTTT. Encoded protein: CASTRGQNSNQPQHF. Drawing the rest from reference TRBV2 and TRBJ1-5, the complete variable domain is EPEVTQTPSHQVTQMGQEVILRCVPISNHLYFYWYRQILGQKVEFLVSFYNNEISEKSEIFDDQFSVERPDGSNFTLKIRSTKLEDSAMYFCASTRGQNSNQPQHFGDGTRLSIL.

V is TRBV12-3 or TRBV12-4 and J is TRBJ2-7, with 7 positions matching TRBD1. V was clipped by 5 bases and J by 3 bases; unmatched bases: 7. There are 14 residues in the CDR3. Written as DNA, the CDR3 is TGTGCCAGCAGTGCCTACAGGGGATACTACGAGCAGTACTTC. Translated: CASSAYRGYYEQYF.

This clonotype showed up many times. The gene calls are TRBV4-3 and TRBJ2-1; a possible D gene is TRBD1 (7 bases). The CDR3 runs to 17 residues. Per the germline V gene, CDR1 is LGHNA and CDR2 is YSLEER. The ends were cut back, 0 bases at V and 2 bases at J, with 14 bases in the middle. The CDR3 loop is CASSQDLGRGAYNEQFF. Here the CDR3 DNA reads TGCGCCAGCAGCCAAGATCTGGGCAGGGGGGCCTACAATGAGCAGTTCTTC.

This clonotype was detected a few times. The chain joins TRBV5-6 to TRBJ1-5, with a weak D call TRBD1 (6 bases). Germline V gene data show CDR1 as SGHDT and CDR2 as YYEEEE. This CDR3 is built from 14 residues. V was trimmed by 4 bases and J by 6 bases, leaving 14 bases between them. The CDR3 loop is CASSRPGVGQPQHF. The CDR3 DNA follows: TGTGCCAGCAGCCGACCAGGGGTGGGTCAGCCCCAGCATTTT.

In this sample, this clonotype turned up many times. The V call is TRBV3-1, the J call TRBJ2-2, with a tentative D call TRBD2 (6 bases). CDR3 length: 17 amino acids. Germline CDR1 is LGHDT and CDR2 is YNNKEL (reference sequence). V was pared by 3 bases and J by 5 bases, with 19 bases between. The CDR3 DNA follows: TGTGCCAGCAGCCATCTAGGCCAGGAGGGTTCAACCGGGGAGCTGTTTTTT. Translating it yields CASSHLGQEGSTGELFF. Full variable domain (outside the CDR3, taken from reference TRBV3-1 and TRBJ2-2): DTAVSQTPKYLVTQMGNDKSIKCEQNLGHDTMYWYKQDSKKFLKIMFSYNNKELIINETVPNRFSPKSPDKAHLNLHINSLELGDSAVYFCASSHLGQEGSTGELFFGEGSRLTVL.

This clonotype was seen a few times. The chain recombines TRBV7-3 with TRBJ2-3; 12 bases align to TRBD2. This CDR3 spans 16 amino acids. CDR1 and CDR2 (germline): SGHTA, FQGTGA. The ends lost 6 bases at V and 2 bases at J; junction bases unmatched: 6. The CDR3 DNA reads as TGTGCCAGCAGTGGGGGGACTAGCGGGTTCACAGATACGCAGTATTTT. As protein: CASSGGTSGFTDTQYF.

A few counts support this clonotype. The chain joins TRBV5-6 to TRBJ1-1; 8 nucleotides agree with TRBD1. CDR1 is SGHDT, CDR2 YYEEEE, per germline. There are 14 residues in the CDR3. V lost 4 bases, J lost 0 bases, and 2 bases stayed unmatched. CDR3 region: CASSMGQVNTEAFF. DNA of the CDR3: TGTGCCAGCAGCATGGGACAGGTGAACACTGAAGCTTTCTTT.

This clonotype has only a few counts. The chain is built from TRBV9 and TRBJ2-7, with D tentatively TRBD1 or TRBD2 (5 bases each). The CDR3 runs 16 residues. The germline V and J ends were trimmed by 0 bases and 3 bases, with 16 bases remaining between them. The germline V gene encodes CDR1 SGDLS and CDR2 YYNGEE. CDR3 sequence (DNA): TGTGCCAGCAGCGTAGGGTCCGGGACCCTCGACTACGAGCAGTACTTC. Amino acids: CASSVGSGTLDYEQYF.

This clonotype has a count of ten or more. The CDR3 sequence: CASSLFRDDYEQYF. In DNA, the CDR3 is TGTGCCAGCAGCTTATTCCGGGACGACTACGAGCAGTACTTC. The chain employs TRBV7-8 and TRBJ2-7; perhaps D is TRBD1 or TRBD2 (5 bases each). The CDR3 extends over 14 amino acids. V was cut by 2 bases and J by 3 bases, with 11 bases left in between. The germline CDR1 and CDR2 sequences are SGHVS and FQNEAQ.

This clonotype has at least ten counts. The chain combines TRBV10-3 with TRBJ2-7, with a weak D call TRBD1 (6 bases). This CDR3 has 13 amino acids. In germline, CDR1 is ENHRY, CDR2 SYGVKD. Trimming took off 2 bases at V and 2 bases at J, with 7 bases between the two ends. The CDR3 protein is CAISEGQPYEQYF. CDR3 bases: TGTGCCATCAGTGAGGGACAGCCCTACGAGCAGTACTTC.

This clonotype has at least ten counts. The rearrangement links TRBV29-1 to TRBJ2-7; D gene ambiguous. This CDR3 comprises 13 residues. CDR1 and CDR2 (germline): SQVTM, ANQGSEA. The ends were cut back, 3 bases at V and 1 base at J, with 10 bases in the middle. CDR3 in DNA: TGCAGCGTTGACACTGCCGGATCCTACGAGCAGTACTTC. Amino acids: CSVDTAGSYEQYF.

The chain has TRBV9 and TRBJ2-1; no clear D. This CDR3 contains 14 residues. The V end lost 10 bases, the J end lost 0 bases, and 14 bases lay between the germline ends. Germline-derived CDR1 and CDR2 are SGDLS and YYNGEE. The CDR3 loop reads CASTILHSYNEQFF. The CDR3 nucleotides read TGTGCCTCCACTATTCTCCACTCCTACAATGAGCAGTTCTTC. Combining the CDR3 with reference TRBV9 and TRBJ2-1 gives the whole variable domain DSGVTQTPKHLITATGQRVTLRCSPRSGDLSVYWYQQSLDQGLQFLIQYYNGEERAKGNILERFSAQQFPDLHSELNLSSLELGDSALYFCASTILHSYNEQFFGPGTRLTVL.

The V call is TRBV9, the J call TRBJ2-7; TRBD1 matches 7 bases. The length of the CDR3 is 15 residues. Germline V lookup: CDR1 SGDLS, CDR2 YYNGEE. V shed 2 bases and J 2 bases; nucleotides not matched to a gene: 7. CDR3 loop: CASSVSDRVTYEQYF. The DNA for the CDR3 is TGTGCCAGCAGCGTTAGCGACAGGGTCACCTACGAGCAGTACTTC.